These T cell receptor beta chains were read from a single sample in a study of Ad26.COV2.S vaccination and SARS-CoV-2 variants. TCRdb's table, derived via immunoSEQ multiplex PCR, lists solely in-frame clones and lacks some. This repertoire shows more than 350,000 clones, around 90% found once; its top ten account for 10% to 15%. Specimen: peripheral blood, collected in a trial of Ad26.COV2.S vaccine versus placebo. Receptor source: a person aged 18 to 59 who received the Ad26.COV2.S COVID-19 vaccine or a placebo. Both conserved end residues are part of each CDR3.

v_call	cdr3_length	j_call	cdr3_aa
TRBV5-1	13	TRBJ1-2	CASSWGTFYGYTF
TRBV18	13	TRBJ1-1	CASSLGTNTEAFF
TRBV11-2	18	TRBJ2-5	CASSPVRVGAGAWETQYF
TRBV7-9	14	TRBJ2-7	CASSPPTGRSEQYF
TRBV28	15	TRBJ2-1	CASSPQALGNNEQFF
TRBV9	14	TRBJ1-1	CASSVGQGGTEAFF
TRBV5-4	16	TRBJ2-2	CASSIGQGYRPGELFF
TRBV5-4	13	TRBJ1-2	CASSSGTVVGYTF
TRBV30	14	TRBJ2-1	CAWDHGRGWAEQFF
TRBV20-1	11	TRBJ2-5	CSASGQETQYF
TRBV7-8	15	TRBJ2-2	CASSLDPGAGGELFF
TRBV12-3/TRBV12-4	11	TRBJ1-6	CASSLYSPLHF
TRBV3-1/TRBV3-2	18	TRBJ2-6	CASSQLPKGASGANVLTF